These 23 T cell receptor beta chains were all obtained from the same sample, sequenced in a study of blood T cell repertoires in COVID-19 (dated by TCRdb to the early 2020s). To prepare the library, the immunoSEQ multiplex PCR assay was applied. Here the immuneACCESS table is served through TCRdb, limited to in-frame sequences with V and J called. Missing clones are a known gap in these copies; in checked studies unresolved V genes cover under half, and the rest lacks a known reason. The sample has approximately 280,000 clones on record, 75% to 90% of them singletons. 8% to 13% of the sample rests with the top ten. The sequenced sample was peripheral blood. These receptors all come from a woman between 65 and 79 years old with acute or convalescent COVID-19.

The J gene is TRBJ1-2, the V gene TRBV7-2; possible D gene TRBD1, 6 bases. The CDR3 is 15 residues long. Germline loops: CDR1 SGHTA, CDR2 FQGNSA. Trimming pared 4 bases from V and 5 bases from J, leaving 17 bases between. The CDR3 spells CASSSYRGIWYGYTF. The CDR3 DNA sequence: TGTGCCAGCAGCTCCTATAGGGGGATTTGGTATGGCTACACCTTC.

This chain joins TRBV27 and TRBJ2-1; 7 nucleotides line up with TRBD1. Trimming at V came to 6 bases and at J to 16 bases, leaving 24 bases not matched to a gene. Germline assignment: CDR1 MNHEY and CDR2 SMNVEV (reference sequence). This CDR3 is built from 16 residues. The CDR3 reads CASRRSGQRTSVHQFF. The CDR3 nucleotides read TGTGCCAGCAGACGCTCGGGACAGCGCACCTCGGTACATCAATTCTTC.

V and J are TRBV19 and TRBJ2-3; 11 bases line up with TRBD2. The junction had 10 bases not matched to a gene; V was cut back by 6 bases and J by 5 bases. The germline V gene encodes CDR1 LNHDA and CDR2 SQIVND (reference sequence). This CDR3 has 16 residues. CDR3 protein: CASRIIAGGRRDTQYF. The CDR3 bases are TGTGCCAGTAGGATCATAGCGGGGGGGCGAAGAGATACGCAGTATTTT.

The V call is TRBV24-1, the J call TRBJ2-3; 7 bases are a match to TRBD1. The germline CDR1 and CDR2 sequences are KGHDR and SFDVKD. J was trimmed by 2 bases and V by 4 bases; bases with no gene match: 5. This CDR3 spans 15 amino acids. The CDR3 DNA reads TGTGCCACCAGTGACAGGGGGATCCTCACAGATACGCAGTATTTT. It is translated as CATSDRGILTDTQYF.

The chain links TRBV5-1 to TRBJ2-3; 12 nucleotides line up with TRBD1. Germline lookup yields CDR1 SGHRS and CDR2 YFSETQ. Trimming at V came to 1 base and at J to 4 bases, leaving 10 bases not matched to a gene. The CDR3 has 18 amino acids. The CDR3 nucleotides read TGCGCCAGCAGCTTGTTCCCGCCGGGACAGGGGGCCTCAGATACGCAGTATTTT. Translated, it gives CASSLFPPGQGASDTQYF.

The chain carries TRBV7-2 and TRBJ2-5, with 8 bases aligning to TRBD1. CDR1 is SGHTA and CDR2 is FQGNSA in the germline V gene. CDR3 length equals 14 residues. The V and J ends lost 4 bases and 2 bases, in that order; junction bases with no gene match: 3. The CDR3 DNA reads as TGTGCCAGCAGCTGGACAGGGAGGCAAGAGACCCAGTACTTC. Its protein is CASSWTGRQETQYF. Together with reference TRBV7-2 and TRBJ2-5, the CDR3 gives the full variable domain: GAGVSQSPSNKVTEKGKDVELRCDPISGHTALYWYRQSLGQGLEFLIYFQGNSAPDKSGLPSDRFSAERTGGSVSTLTIQRTQQEDSAVYLCASSWTGRQETQYFGPGTRLLVL.

This clone was found a few times. CDR3 loop: CSVARQGGNTEAFF. CDR3 sequence (DNA): TGCAGCGTTGCCCGACAGGGAGGGAACACTGAAGCTTTCTTT. The chain couples TRBV29-1 to TRBJ1-1; 7 bases align to TRBD1. CDR1 is SQVTM, CDR2 ANQGSEA, per germline. The CDR3 runs to 14 residues. With 4 bases clipped from V and 1 base from J, the junction kept 6 bases outside the gene matches.

This clone was observed a single time. The genes are TRBV7-2 and TRBJ2-7; no definite D call. The CDR3 runs to 13 residues. Germline assignment: CDR1 SGHTA and CDR2 FQGNSA. Trimming removed 3 bases at V and 0 bases at J, with 6 bases between. The DNA of the CDR3 is TGTGCCAGCAGCTTTACAGCCTCCTACGAGCAGTACTTC. The encoded protein is CASSFTASYEQYF. The full variable domain, with the rest looked up from reference TRBV7-2 and TRBJ2-7, is GAGVSQSPSNKVTEKGKDVELRCDPISGHTALYWYRQSLGQGLEFLIYFQGNSAPDKSGLPSDRFSAERTGGSVSTLTIQRTQQEDSAVYLCASSFTASYEQYFGPGTRLTVT.

This CDR3 is CASSRGKRSNEQFF. As DNA, the CDR3 is TGTGCCAGCAGTCGCGGCAAGCGTTCGAATGAGCAGTTCTTC. This chain uses TRBV6-6 with TRBJ2-1; D gene uncertain. V was shortened by 5 bases and J by 7 bases, with 15 bases between the two germline ends. Germline loops: CDR1 MNHNY, CDR2 SVGAGI (reference sequence). The CDR3 extends over 14 amino acids.

This chain uses TRBV12-5 with TRBJ2-1; 8 positions agree with TRBD2. V dropped 6 bases and J dropped 13; count of bases not matched to a gene: 14. Germline CDR1 reads LGHNT; CDR2 reads FRNRAP. The CDR3 extends over 14 amino acids. CDR3 sequence reads: CASGPSGWVGSQFF. DNA for the CDR3: TGTGCTAGTGGCCCTAGCGGGTGGGTAGGTAGTCAGTTCTTC.

This clone was seen only a few times. The gene calls are TRBV7-9 and TRBJ1-1; no clear D gene. CDR3 length: 11 residues. V was trimmed by 5 bases and J by 6 bases, leaving 7 bases between them. The germline V gene encodes CDR1 SEHNR and CDR2 FQNEAQ (reference sequence). CDR3 sequence (DNA): TGTGCCAGCAGCGTCCTCCCTGAAGCTTTCTTT. Translation gives CASSVLPEAFF.

This clone appeared a few times. The conserved phenylalanine or tryptophan normally closing the CDR3 is absent here, so this likely arose from a read error. The limits of the CDR3 on the DNA are not certain, so only TCRdb's listed CDR3 is given. V usage is TRBV11-3 and J usage is TRBJ1-6; the DNA was not used to check the table's D call, TRBD1. From its first to its last residue, the CDR3 has 12 amino acids. Germline CDR1 and CDR2: SGHNT and YENEEA. CDR3 loop: CASRLLLVRTAL.

Here the CDR3 reads CASSQETITMYEQYF. The CDR3 DNA reads TGCGCCAGCAGCCAAGAGACTATAACGATGTACGAGCAGTACTTC. The chain employs TRBV4-1 and TRBJ2-7, with D maybe TRBD2 (5 bases). V was trimmed by 0 bases and J by 4 bases, leaving 13 bases between them. CDR1 MGHRA and CDR2 YSYEKL come from the germline V gene. The CDR3 is 15 residues long.

The V and J genes are TRBV25-1 and TRBJ1-6, with D hard to call. Germline loops: CDR1 MGHDK, CDR2 SYGVNS. CDR3 size: 13 residues. Trimming stripped 5 bases from V and 5 bases from J, with 7 bases between. CDR3 amino acids: CASSLRNNSPLHF. The CDR3 coding sequence is TGTGCCAGCAGTTTGCGGAATAATTCACCCCTCCACTTT.

V and J are TRBV18 and TRBJ2-7, with D tentatively TRBD1 (6 bases). V lost 6 bases, J lost 2 bases, and 26 bases lay in between. This CDR3 contains 18 residues. CDR1 and CDR2 (germline): KGHSH, LQKENI. Here the CDR3 reads CASSTTNPGQSVAYEQYF. CDR3 nucleotide sequence: TGTGCCAGCTCCACCACCAACCCTGGACAGTCGGTAGCCTACGAGCAGTACTTC.

CDR3 in amino acids: CASSPLQGGQTQYF. CDR3 in DNA: TGTGCCAGCAGCCCCCTTCAGGGGGGACAGACCCAGTACTTC. The chain links TRBV11-2 to TRBJ2-5; perhaps TRBD1 as D (7 bases). The germline V and J ends were trimmed by 5 bases and 6 bases, with 16 bases remaining between them. The CDR3 contains 14 residues. Germline CDR1 SGHAT, CDR2 FQNNGV.

The V and J genes are TRBV19 and TRBJ2-3, with 7 bases matching TRBD1. Unmatched junction bases numbered 8, after V lost 3 bases and J lost 5 bases. This CDR3 has 15 residues. The germline gives CDR1 LNHDA, CDR2 SQIVND (reference sequence). CDR3 amino acids: CASSMRGGLGDTQYF. As DNA, the CDR3 is TGTGCCAGTAGTATGAGAGGGGGCCTCGGAGATACGCAGTATTTT.

This rearrangement joins TRBV3-1 (or the pseudogene TRBV3-2) to TRBJ1-3; D possibly corresponds to TRBD1 (5 bases). The ends were cut back, 3 bases at V and 2 bases at J, with 11 bases in the middle. The CDR3 spans 15 residues. CDR1 is LGHDT, CDR2 YNNKEL, per germline (reference sequence). The CDR3 region is CASSHPHRPGNTIYF. Written as DNA, the CDR3 is TGTGCCAGCAGCCACCCTCACAGGCCTGGAAACACCATATATTTT.

Of note for this clone: Other DNA sequences within the sample encode an identical CDR3. The rearrangement uses TRBV5-1 and TRBJ1-1; D perhaps matches TRBD1 (6 bases). The CDR3 covers 13 residues. CDR1 and CDR2 (germline): SGHRS, YFSETQ. V was clipped by 4 bases and J by 4 bases, with 11 bases between them. The chain's CDR3 is CASSREGVTEAFF. The CDR3, as DNA: TGCGCCAGCAGCCGCGAGGGGGTCACTGAAGCTTTCTTT. Full variable domain (rest looked up from reference TRBV5-1 and TRBJ1-1): KAGVTQTPRYLIKTRGQQVTLSCSPISGHRSVSWYQQTPGQGLQFLFEYFSETQRNKGNFPGRFSGRQFSNSRSEMNVSTLELGDSALYLCASSREGVTEAFFGQGTRLTVV.

The chain joins TRBV6-1 to TRBJ1-2; D unresolved. CDR3 length: 13 amino acids. The V gene's germline CDR1 is MNHNS and CDR2 SASEGT. The V end lost 2 bases, the J end lost 5 bases, and 9 bases lay between the germline ends. Here the CDR3 DNA reads TGTGCCAGCAGTGAACCCGTTCCGTATGGCTACACCTTC. Translating it yields CASSEPVPYGYTF.

The chain joins TRBV27 to TRBJ1-5; D call uncertain. CDR3 length: 13 residues. Germline V gene lookup returns CDR1 MNHEY and CDR2 SMNVEV (reference sequence). Trimming removed 4 bases at V and 5 bases at J, with 9 bases between. CDR3 in amino acids: CASSYYPDQPQHF. The CDR3 coding sequence is TGTGCCAGCAGTTACTACCCAGATCAGCCCCAGCATTTT.

The V and J genes are TRBV6-2 or TRBV6-3 and TRBJ1-3; D is unresolved. CDR3 size: 16 residues. V lost 4 bases to trimming and J lost 0 bases, with 13 bases between them. Germline V CDR1 and CDR2: MNHEY, SVGEGT. The CDR3 loop reads CASSFGVRSSGNTIYF. Here the CDR3 DNA reads TGTGCCAGCAGTTTTGGCGTGAGGAGCTCTGGAAACACCATATATTTT.

There are a few counts of this clone. The J gene is TRBJ2-1, the V gene TRBV6-6, with TRBD2 matching 8 bases. From germline, CDR1 is MNHNY and CDR2 SVGAGI (reference sequence). The ends lost 6 bases at V and 4 bases at J; junction bases unmatched: 8. The CDR3 spans 15 residues. The CDR3: CASSPSGGLYNEQFF. The CDR3 DNA sequence: TGTGCCAGCAGCCCAAGCGGGGGCCTGTACAATGAGCAGTTCTTC.